This TCR beta chain originates from a study of T cell responses to AZD1222 COVID-19 vaccine. General study points: White British ancestry dominated among donors, who included more females, and clonal diversity was possibly underestimated. Baseline antibody screening turned up just a handful of seropositive AZD1222 recipients.

Using immunoSEQ multiplex PCR, the repertoire was profiled, and TCRdb retains in-frame clones only, with some absent. This sample has roughly 110,000 clones, with 90% found just once. With respect to this clone: As yet, its antigen is unknown.

The CDR3 sequence is 16 residues long. CDR1 SGHTA and CDR2 FQGNSA come from the germline V gene. The germline V and J ends were trimmed by 4 bases and 2 bases, with 15 bases remaining between them. Second-dose recipients at about 4 or about 12 weeks were treated as one pooled group. The chain links TRBV7-2 to TRBJ2-1; D gene ambiguous. This receptor was obtained from an adult who received the AZD1222 COVID-19 vaccine. The input for sequencing was peripheral blood, taken 28 days after the second AZD1222 dose. CDR3 nucleotides: TGTGCCAGCAGCTCGCAGGCCGGGCAGACCTACAATGAGCAGTTCTTC. This translates into CASSSQAGQTYNEQFF.